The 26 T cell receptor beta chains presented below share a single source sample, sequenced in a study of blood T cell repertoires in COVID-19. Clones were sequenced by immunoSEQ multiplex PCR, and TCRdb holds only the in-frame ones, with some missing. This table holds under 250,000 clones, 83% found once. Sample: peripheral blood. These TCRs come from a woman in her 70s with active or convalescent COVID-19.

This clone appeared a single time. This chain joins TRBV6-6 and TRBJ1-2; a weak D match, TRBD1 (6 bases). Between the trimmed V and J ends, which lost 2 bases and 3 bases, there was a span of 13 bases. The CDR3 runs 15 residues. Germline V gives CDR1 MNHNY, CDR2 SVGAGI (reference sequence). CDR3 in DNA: TGTGCCAGCAGTTACCTACAGGGCAGGGACTATGGCTACACCTTC. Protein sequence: CASSYLQGRDYGYTF.

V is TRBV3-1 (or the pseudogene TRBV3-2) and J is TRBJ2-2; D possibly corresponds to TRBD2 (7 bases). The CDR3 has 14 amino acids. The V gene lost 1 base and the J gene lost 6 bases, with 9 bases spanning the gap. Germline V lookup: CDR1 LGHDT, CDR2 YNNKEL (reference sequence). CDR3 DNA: TGTGCCAGCAGCCAAGGGGAGGGGGCCGGGGAGCTGTTTTTT. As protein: CASSQGEGAGELFF.

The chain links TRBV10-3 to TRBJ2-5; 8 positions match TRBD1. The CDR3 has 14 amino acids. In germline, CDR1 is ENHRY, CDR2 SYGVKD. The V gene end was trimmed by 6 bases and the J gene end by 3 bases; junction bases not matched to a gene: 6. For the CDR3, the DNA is TGTGCCATCAGGCGGGGACAGGACGAAGAGACCCAGTACTTC. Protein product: CAIRRGQDEETQYF.

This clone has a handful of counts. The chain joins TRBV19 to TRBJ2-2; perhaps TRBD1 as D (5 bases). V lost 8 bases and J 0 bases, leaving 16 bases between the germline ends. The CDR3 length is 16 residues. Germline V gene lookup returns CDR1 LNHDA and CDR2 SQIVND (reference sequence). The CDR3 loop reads CASFRDRNANTGELFF. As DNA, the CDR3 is TGTGCCAGTTTCAGGGATAGAAACGCGAACACCGGGGAGCTGTTTTTT.

DNA for the CDR3: TGTGCCAGCAGTAGACAGGGAGACACTGAAGCTTTCTTT. Its translation: CASSRQGDTEAFF. The chain joins TRBV6-5 to TRBJ1-1, with 7 bases aligning to TRBD1. This CDR3 spans 13 amino acids. Germline V gene data show CDR1 as MNHEY and CDR2 as SVGAGI. V gave up 5 bases and J gave up 3 bases; unmatched junction bases: 3.

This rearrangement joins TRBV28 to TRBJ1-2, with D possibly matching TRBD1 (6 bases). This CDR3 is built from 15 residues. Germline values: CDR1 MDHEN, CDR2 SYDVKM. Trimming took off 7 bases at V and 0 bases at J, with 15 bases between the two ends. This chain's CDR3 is CASNPGTTTNYGYTF. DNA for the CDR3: TGTGCCAGCAACCCCGGGACAACTACTAACTATGGCTACACCTTC.

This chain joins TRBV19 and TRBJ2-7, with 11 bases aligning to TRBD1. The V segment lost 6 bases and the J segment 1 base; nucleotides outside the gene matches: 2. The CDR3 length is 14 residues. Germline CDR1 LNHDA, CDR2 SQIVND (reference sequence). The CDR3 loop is CASRGQGASYEQYF. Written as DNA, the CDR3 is TGTGCCAGTAGAGGACAGGGGGCGTCCTACGAGCAGTACTTC.

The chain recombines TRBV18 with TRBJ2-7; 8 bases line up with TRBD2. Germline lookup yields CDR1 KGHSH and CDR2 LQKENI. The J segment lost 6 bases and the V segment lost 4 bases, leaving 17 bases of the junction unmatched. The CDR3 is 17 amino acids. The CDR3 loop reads CASSLGDPFGGASEQYF. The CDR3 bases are TGTGCCAGCTCACTAGGGGACCCCTTCGGGGGGGCTAGCGAGCAGTACTTC.

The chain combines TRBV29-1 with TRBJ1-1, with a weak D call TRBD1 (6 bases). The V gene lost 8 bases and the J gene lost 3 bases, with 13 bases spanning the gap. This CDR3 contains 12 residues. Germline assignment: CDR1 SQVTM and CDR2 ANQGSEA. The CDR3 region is CSSRTGYTEAFF. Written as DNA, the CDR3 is TGCAGCTCCCGAACAGGGTACACTGAAGCTTTCTTT.

Written as DNA, the CDR3 is TGTGCCAGCAGCGCGGGACAGAGCTATGGCTACACCTTC. This translates into CASSAGQSYGYTF. The V call is TRBV7-9, the J call TRBJ1-2; 7 nucleotides line up with TRBD1. This CDR3 is built from 13 residues. The germline V gene has CDR1 SEHNR and CDR2 FQNEAQ (reference sequence). V was clipped by 5 bases and J by 4 bases; unmatched bases: 4.

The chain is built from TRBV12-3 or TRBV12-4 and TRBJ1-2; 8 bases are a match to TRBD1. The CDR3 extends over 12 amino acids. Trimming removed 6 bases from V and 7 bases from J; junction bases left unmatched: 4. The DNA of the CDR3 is TGTGCCAGCAGGCAGACAGGGGCTGGCTACACCTTC. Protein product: CASRQTGAGYTF.

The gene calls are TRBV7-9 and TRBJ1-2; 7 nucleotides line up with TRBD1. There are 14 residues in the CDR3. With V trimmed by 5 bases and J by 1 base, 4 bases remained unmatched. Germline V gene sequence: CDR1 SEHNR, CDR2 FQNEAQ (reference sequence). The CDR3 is CASSPSGGNYGYTF. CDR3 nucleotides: TGTGCCAGCAGCCCATCAGGGGGTAACTATGGCTACACCTTC.

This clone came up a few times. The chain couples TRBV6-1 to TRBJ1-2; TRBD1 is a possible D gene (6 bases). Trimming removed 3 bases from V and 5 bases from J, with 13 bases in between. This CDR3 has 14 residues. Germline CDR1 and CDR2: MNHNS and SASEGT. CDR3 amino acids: CASSDGGAGYGYTF. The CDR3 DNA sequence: TGTGCCAGCAGTGATGGGGGCGCAGGGTATGGCTACACCTTC.

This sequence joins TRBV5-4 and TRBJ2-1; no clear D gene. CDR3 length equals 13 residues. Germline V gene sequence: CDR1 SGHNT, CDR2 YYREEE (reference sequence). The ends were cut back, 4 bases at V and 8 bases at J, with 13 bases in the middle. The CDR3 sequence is CASSLFDNDEQFF. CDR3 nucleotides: TGTGCCAGCAGCCTTTTTGACAACGATGAGCAGTTCTTC.

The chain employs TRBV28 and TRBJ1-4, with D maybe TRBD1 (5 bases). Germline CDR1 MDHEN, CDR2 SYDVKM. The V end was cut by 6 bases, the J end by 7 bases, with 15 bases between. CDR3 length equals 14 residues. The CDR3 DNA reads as TGTGCCAGCAGCCCTGATGGGGGAGGTGAAAAACTGTTTTTT. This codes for CASSPDGGGEKLFF.

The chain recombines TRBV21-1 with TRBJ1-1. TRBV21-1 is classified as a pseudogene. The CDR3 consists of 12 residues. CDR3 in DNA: TGTGCCAGCATTTACGGTGACACTGAAGCTTTCTTT. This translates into CASIYGDTEAFF.

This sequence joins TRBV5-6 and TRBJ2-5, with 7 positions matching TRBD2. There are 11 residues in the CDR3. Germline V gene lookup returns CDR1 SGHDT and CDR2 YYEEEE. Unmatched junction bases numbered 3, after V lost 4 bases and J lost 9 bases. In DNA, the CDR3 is TGTGCCAGCAGCACCCGGGGGGCCCAGTACTTC. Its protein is CASSTRGAQYF.

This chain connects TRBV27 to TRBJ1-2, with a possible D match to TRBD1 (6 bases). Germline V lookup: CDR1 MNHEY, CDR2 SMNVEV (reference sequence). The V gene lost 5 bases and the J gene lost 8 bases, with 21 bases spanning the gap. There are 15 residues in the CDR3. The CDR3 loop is CASSGWTAFFSGYTF. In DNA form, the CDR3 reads TGTGCCAGCAGTGGCTGGACAGCTTTCTTTTCCGGCTACACCTTC.

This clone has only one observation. The CDR3 nucleotides read TGTGCCAGCAGTTACAGGGGGAGGGCCGAGGAGACCCAGTACTTC. Protein sequence: CASSYRGRAEETQYF. The rearrangement joins TRBV6-5 to TRBJ2-5; the D gene is possibly TRBD2 (7 bases). Germline V gives CDR1 MNHEY, CDR2 SVGAGI. V lost 2 bases and J 5 bases, leaving 15 bases between the germline ends. The CDR3 extends over 15 amino acids.

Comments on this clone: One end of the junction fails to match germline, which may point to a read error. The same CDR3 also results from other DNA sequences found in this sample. The CDR3 reads CASSSPLARIAFF. CDR3 bases: TGTGCCAGTAGCTCCCCTCTTGCCAGGATCGCTTTCTTT. The chain recombines TRBV7-9 with TRBJ1-1; no definite D call. Per the germline V gene, CDR1 is SEHNR and CDR2 is FQNEAQ (reference sequence). The CDR3 totals 13 residues.

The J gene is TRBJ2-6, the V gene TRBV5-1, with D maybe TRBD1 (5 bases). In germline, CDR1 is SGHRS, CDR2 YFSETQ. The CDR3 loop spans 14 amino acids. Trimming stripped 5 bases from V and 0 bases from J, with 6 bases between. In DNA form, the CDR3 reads TGCGCCAGCAGAGACAGCTCTGGGGCCAACGTCCTGACTTTC. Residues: CASRDSSGANVLTF.

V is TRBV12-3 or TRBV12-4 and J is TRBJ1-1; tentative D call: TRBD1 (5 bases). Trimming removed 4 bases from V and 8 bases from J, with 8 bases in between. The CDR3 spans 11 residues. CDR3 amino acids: CASSSEGEAFF. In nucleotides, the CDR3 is TGTGCCAGCAGTTCGGAGGGGGAAGCTTTCTTT.

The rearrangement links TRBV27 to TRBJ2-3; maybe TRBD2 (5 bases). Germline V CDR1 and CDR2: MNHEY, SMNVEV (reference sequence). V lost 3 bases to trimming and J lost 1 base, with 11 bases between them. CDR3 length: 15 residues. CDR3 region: CASSLADFRTDTQYF. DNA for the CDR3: TGTGCCAGCAGTTTGGCGGACTTTCGCACAGATACGCAGTATTTT.

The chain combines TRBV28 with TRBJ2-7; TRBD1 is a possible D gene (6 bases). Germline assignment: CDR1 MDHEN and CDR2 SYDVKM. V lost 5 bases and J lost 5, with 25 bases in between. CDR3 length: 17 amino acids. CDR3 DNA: TGTGCCAGCAGTAGTGACAGGTTTGGGGGTTCGCGGAACGAGCAGTACTTC. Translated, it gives CASSSDRFGGSRNEQYF.

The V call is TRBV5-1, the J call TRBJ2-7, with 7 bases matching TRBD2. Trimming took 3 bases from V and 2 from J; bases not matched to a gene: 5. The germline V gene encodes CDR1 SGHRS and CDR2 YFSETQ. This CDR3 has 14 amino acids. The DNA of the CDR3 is TGCGCCAGCAGCTCGGGACTAACTACCTACGAGCAGTACTTC. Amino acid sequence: CASSSGLTTYEQYF.

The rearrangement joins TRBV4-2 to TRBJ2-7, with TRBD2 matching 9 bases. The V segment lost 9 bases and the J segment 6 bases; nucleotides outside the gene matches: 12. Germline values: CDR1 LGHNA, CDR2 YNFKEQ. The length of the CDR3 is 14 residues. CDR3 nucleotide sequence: TGTGCCAGTGGGGGGCTAGCGGGAAACAGCGAGCAGTACTTC. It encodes CASGGLAGNSEQYF.